The sequence of this TCR beta chain was determined in a study of neurological immune-mediated disorders. One entry per CDR3 protein results from TCRdb running MiXCR on the 5' RACE reads. The sample shows roughly 56,000 distinct CDR3 sequences, more than 3% of them seen only once. Losses at the gene ends were 0 bases for V and 6 bases for J; bases not matched to a gene: 9. Per germline, CDR1 MNHNY and CDR2 SVGAGI (reference sequence). This CDR3 is built from 18 residues. This clonotype appeared many times. Sequencing was done on a sample of PBMCs. This sequence was found in a woman in her fifties or sixties with multiple sclerosis. This sequence joins TRBV6-6 and TRBJ2-7; 15 bases agree with TRBD2. The CDR3 bases are TGTGCCAGCAGTTACTCGATTGGGACTAGCGGGAGGACGCCCGAGCAGTACTTC. Protein: CASSYSIGTSGRTPEQYF.